A single sample gave rise to the 6 T cell receptor beta chains below, sequenced in a study of blood T cell repertoires in COVID-19. The table came from immunoSEQ multiplex PCR; TCRdb's copy has only in-frame clones and leaves some out. The data show about 340,000 clones, about 86% seen once. The specimen was peripheral blood. These receptors were taken from a man aged 25 to 45 with active or convalescent COVID-19.

This clone was observed a handful of times. The chain joins TRBV9 to TRBJ2-3; D is perhaps TRBD2 (5 bases). The CDR3 sequence is 13 residues long. In germline, CDR1 is SGDLS, CDR2 YYNGEE. Trimming pared 3 bases from V and 1 base from J, leaving 6 bases between. The CDR3 is CASSEGGTDTQYF. The CDR3 DNA follows: TGTGCCAGCAGCGAGGGAGGCACAGATACGCAGTATTTT.

A single count supports this clone. The chain joins TRBV14 to TRBJ2-7; the D gene is possibly TRBD1 (5 bases). Germline CDR1 and CDR2: SGHDN and FVKESK. The CDR3 is made up of 14 amino acids. Trimming removed 4 bases from V and 1 base from J, with 11 bases in between. CDR3 sequence: CASSRWQGSYEQYF. The CDR3 DNA sequence: TGTGCCAGCAGCCGATGGCAGGGTTCCTACGAGCAGTACTTC. Using reference TRBV14 and TRBJ2-7 for the parts outside the CDR3, the full variable domain is EAGVTQFPSHSVIEKGQTVTLRCDPISGHDNLYWYRRVMGKEIKFLLHFVKESKQDESGMPNNRFLAERTGGTYSTLKVQPAELEDSGVYFCASSRWQGSYEQYFGPGTRLTVT.

Points on this clone: At one boundary the junction diverges from the germline segment, which might be a read error. The chain employs TRBV28 and TRBJ2-2, with D perhaps matching TRBD2 (5 bases). This CDR3 is built from 13 residues. The germline V gene has CDR1 MDHEN and CDR2 SYDVKM. In DNA form, the CDR3 reads TGTGCCAGCAGGCTCTCCGCACACCGGGGAGCTGTTTTT. The encoded protein is CASRLSAHRGAVF.

This clone was seen once. In DNA, the CDR3 is TGTGCCAGCAGCCCCTCGACAGGGACAAACACTGAAGCTTTCTTT. Translation: CASSPSTGTNTEAFF. V and J are TRBV7-6 and TRBJ1-1; 7 bases map to TRBD1. Germline V gives CDR1 SGHVS, CDR2 FNYEAQ. The CDR3 consists of 15 residues. V dropped 5 bases and J dropped 2; count of bases not matched to a gene: 8.

The gene calls are TRBV7-2 and TRBJ1-5; D gene unclear. Germline V gene sequence: CDR1 SGHTA, CDR2 FQGNSA. The CDR3 sequence is 15 residues long. Trimming shortened V by 0 bases and J by 7 bases, and 13 bases separated the two germline ends. Written as DNA, the CDR3 is TGTGCCAGCAGCTTAGCCGTAGGGCGAGGGCAGCCCCAGCATTTT. This sequence encodes CASSLAVGRGQPQHF.

The chain couples TRBV29-1 to TRBJ1-1; D unresolved. CDR1 is SQVTM, CDR2 ANQGSEA, per germline. V lost 5 bases and J 7 bases, leaving 11 bases between the germline ends. The CDR3 length is 11 residues. The CDR3 loop is CSVPVVGEAFF. The CDR3 DNA sequence: TGCAGCGTTCCGGTGGTCGGTGAAGCTTTCTTT.